This entry features one T cell receptor (beta chain) sequence. In the authors' workflow: Reference gene primer amplification gave nucleated cell count estimates. Profiling relied on immunoSEQ multiplex PCR, and the TCRdb table lists in-frame clones only, not all of them. V and J calls and clone size follow that table, whereas D and trimming were derived from the DNA. The table has around 130,000 clones, under 90% seen once. The CDR3 covers 15 residues. Germline values: CDR1 SGHNT, CDR2 YENEEA. The V gene lost 3 bases and the J gene lost 7 bases, with 16 bases spanning the gap. These data are taken from a study of blood T cell repertoires in COVID-19. The study drew participants aged about 18 to 95 years from about two dozen US areas. Participant-reported clinical history was the basis for cohort assignment.

The material sequenced was PBMCs or T cells enriched from blood (not recorded which). The sequence was collected from a man between 35 and 55 years old with acute COVID-19. The J gene is TRBJ2-1, the V gene TRBV11-3; possible D gene TRBD2, 7 bases. CDR3 nucleotide sequence: TGTGCCAGCAGCTTCGGAGGGGGGGCTTTGAATGAGCAGTTCTTC. It encodes CASSFGGGALNEQFF.